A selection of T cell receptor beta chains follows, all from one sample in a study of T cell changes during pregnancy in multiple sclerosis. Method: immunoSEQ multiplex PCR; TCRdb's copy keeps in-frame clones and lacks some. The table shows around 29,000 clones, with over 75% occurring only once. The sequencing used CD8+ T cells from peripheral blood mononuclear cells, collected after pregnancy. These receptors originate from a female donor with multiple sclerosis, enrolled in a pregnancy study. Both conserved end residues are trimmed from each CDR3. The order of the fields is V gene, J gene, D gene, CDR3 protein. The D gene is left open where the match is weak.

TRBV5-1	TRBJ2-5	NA	ASSGAQVVTQY
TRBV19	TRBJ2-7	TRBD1	ASSIGDRVIYEQY
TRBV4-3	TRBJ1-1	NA	ASSQTGYTEAF
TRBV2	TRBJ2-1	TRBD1	ASSSDRVGYNEQF
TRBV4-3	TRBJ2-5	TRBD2	ASSRQLAGGAETQY
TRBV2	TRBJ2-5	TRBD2	ASSEGLAGGLDLYQETQY
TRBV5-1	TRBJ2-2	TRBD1	ASSSRTGSNTGELF
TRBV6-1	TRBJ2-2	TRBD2	ASSEWLAGGLTNTGELF
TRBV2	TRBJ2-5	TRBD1	ARDRGHETQY
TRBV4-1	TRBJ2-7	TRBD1	ASGAAGGYEQY
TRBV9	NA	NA	ASSGDWGPYEQY
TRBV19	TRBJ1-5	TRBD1	ASKVEQGLHQTQH
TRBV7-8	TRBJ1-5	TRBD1	ASSLTGAYSNQPQH